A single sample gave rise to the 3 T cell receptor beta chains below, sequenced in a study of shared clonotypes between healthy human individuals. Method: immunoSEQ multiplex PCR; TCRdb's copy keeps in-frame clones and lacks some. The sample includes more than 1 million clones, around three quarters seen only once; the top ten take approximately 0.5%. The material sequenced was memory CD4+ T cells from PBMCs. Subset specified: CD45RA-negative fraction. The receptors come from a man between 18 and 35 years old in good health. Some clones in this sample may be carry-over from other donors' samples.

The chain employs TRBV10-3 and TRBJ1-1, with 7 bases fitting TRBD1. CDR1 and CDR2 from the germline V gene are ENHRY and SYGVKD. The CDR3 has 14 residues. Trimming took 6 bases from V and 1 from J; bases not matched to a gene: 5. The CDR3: CAIRWDRQNTEAFF. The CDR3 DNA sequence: TGTGCCATCAGGTGGGACAGACAGAACACTGAAGCTTTCTTT.

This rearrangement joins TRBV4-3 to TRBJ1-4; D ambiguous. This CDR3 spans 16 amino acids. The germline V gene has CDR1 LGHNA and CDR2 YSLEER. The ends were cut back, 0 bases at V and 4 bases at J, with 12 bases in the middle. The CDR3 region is CASSQDLRGNNEKLFF. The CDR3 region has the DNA TGCGCCAGCAGCCAAGATCTAAGAGGGAATAATGAAAAACTGTTTTTT.

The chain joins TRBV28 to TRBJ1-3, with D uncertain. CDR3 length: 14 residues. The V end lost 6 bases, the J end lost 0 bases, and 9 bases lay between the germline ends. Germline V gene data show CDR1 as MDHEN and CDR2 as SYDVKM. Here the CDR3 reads CASRIQLSGNTIYF. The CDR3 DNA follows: TGTGCCAGCAGGATACAGCTCTCTGGAAACACCATATATTTT. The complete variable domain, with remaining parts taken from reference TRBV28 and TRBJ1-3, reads DVKVTQSSRYLVKRTGEKVFLECVQDMDHENMFWYRQDPGLGLRLIYFSYDVKMKEKGDIPEGYSVSREKKERFSLILESASTNQTSMYLCASRIQLSGNTIYFGEGSWLTVV.